The 16 T cell receptor beta chains presented below share a single source sample, sequenced in a study of naive and memory T cell subsets. The SP2 primer and nested alpha and beta constant region primers amplified ligated cDNA in four rounds. TCRdb independently ran MiXCR on the UMI-ligation and nested PCR reads; one entry per CDR3 protein. The repertoire holds around 31,000 distinct CDR3 sequences, with about 6.2% as singletons. The treatment: skin biopsy from PPD injection site in Mantoux-positive individual. An oligonucleotide containing a UMI was ligated to the 3' end of TCR cDNA. Here the sequenced sample was skin, taken from a tuberculin skin test site. Receptors were obtained from an adult in good health.

This clonotype was seen many times. The J gene is TRBJ1-5, the V gene TRBV2, with D unclear. Germline V gives CDR1 SNHLY, CDR2 FYNNEI. V was pared by 6 bases and J by 9 bases, with 15 bases between. The CDR3 runs to 13 residues. DNA of the CDR3: TGTGCCAGCAGGGACGGAGTCGGTCGGCCCCAGCATTTT. It yields the protein CASRDGVGRPQHF.

This clonotype occurred a few times. V gene TRBV4-2 combines with J gene TRBJ1-4; 7 nucleotides align to TRBD1. The germline gives CDR1 LGHNA, CDR2 YNFKEQ. The CDR3 is 17 amino acids. With V trimmed by 0 bases and J by 5 bases, 9 bases remained unmatched. The CDR3 nucleotides are TGTGCCAGCAGCCAAGATCCTAGACGAGGGGGCAATGAAAAACTGTTTTTT. This gives the protein CASSQDPRRGGNEKLFF.

This chain joins TRBV7-2 and TRBJ2-1; TRBD2 agrees at 12 bases. Per germline, CDR1 SGHTA and CDR2 FQGNSA. Trimming at V came to 3 bases and at J to 5 bases, leaving 2 bases not matched to a gene. The CDR3 is made up of 15 amino acids. CDR3 DNA sequence: TGTGCCAGCAGCTTCACTAGCGGGGGGCACAATGAGCAGTTCTTC. Its translation is CASSFTSGGHNEQFF.

This chain connects TRBV10-3 to TRBJ2-7; maybe TRBD1 (6 bases). V lost 0 bases, J lost 6 bases, and 9 bases lay in between. The CDR3 spans 13 residues. Germline values: CDR1 ENHRY, CDR2 SYGVKD. CDR3 DNA: TGTGCCATCAGTGAGTCCGCCAGGGGCGAGCAGTACTTC. Encoded protein: CAISESARGEQYF.

This clonotype was observed many times. CDR3 nucleotides: TGTGCCAGCAGCCTTAACATTAACACTGAAGCTTTCTTT. This encodes CASSLNINTEAFF. This chain links TRBV5-4 with TRBJ1-1, with D hard to call. Per germline, CDR1 SGHNT and CDR2 YYREEE (reference sequence). Trimming pared 4 bases from V and 2 bases from J, leaving 9 bases between. The CDR3 is 13 amino acids.

This clonotype was detected ten times or more. J is TRBJ2-3 and V is TRBV5-4, with TRBD1 matching over 7 bases. Germline CDR1 and CDR2: SGHNT and YYREEE (reference sequence). This CDR3 comprises 19 residues. After removal of 2 bases from V and 0 bases from J, the junction contained 15 bases not matched to a gene. The CDR3 loop is CASSFDRVTNNRSTDTQYF. As DNA, the CDR3 is TGTGCCAGCAGCTTTGACAGGGTTACCAACAACCGGAGCACAGATACGCAGTATTTT.

Here the CDR3 reads CSARGLAGGKNTGELFF. As DNA, the CDR3 is TGCAGTGCTAGAGGACTAGCGGGGGGCAAGAACACCGGGGAGCTGTTTTTT. The chain joins TRBV20-1 to TRBJ2-2, with 13 bases lining up with TRBD2. Losses at the gene ends were 1 base for V and 1 base for J; bases not matched to a gene: 3. The CDR3 is made up of 17 amino acids. Germline V gene data show CDR1 as DFQATT and CDR2 as SNEGSKA (reference sequence).

This clonotype occurred many times. The chain combines TRBV6-5 with TRBJ2-7; D unclear. The V gene's germline CDR1 is MNHEY and CDR2 SVGAGI. V lost 6 bases and J 4 bases, leaving 10 bases between the germline ends. CDR3 size: 12 residues. The CDR3 sequence is CASRTGWYEQYF. The DNA for the CDR3 is TGTGCCAGCAGGACGGGCTGGTACGAGCAGTACTTC.

This clonotype is judged medium-sized. The chain carries TRBV12-3 or TRBV12-4 and TRBJ2-1, with 8 bases identical to TRBD2. The V gene end was trimmed by 3 bases and the J gene end by 5 bases; junction bases not matched to a gene: 3. The CDR3 spans 14 residues. The CDR3 DNA sequence: TGTGCCAGCAGTTTGGGACTAGAGCACAATGAGCAGTTCTTC. Residues: CASSLGLEHNEQFF.

The rearrangement joins TRBV7-3 to TRBJ1-1; D gene uncertain. CDR3 length: 13 residues. V gave up 1 base and J gave up 10 bases, with 13 bases separating them. Germline V gives CDR1 SGHTA, CDR2 FQGTGA. The CDR3 DNA reads as TGTGCCAGCAGCTTAAGGTCAACGGCTGGAGCTTTCTTT. This codes for CASSLRSTAGAFF.

The genes are TRBV29-1 and TRBJ1-1; D gene unclear. The CDR3 consists of 12 residues. Germline CDR1 SQVTM, CDR2 ANQGSEA. The CDR3 DNA follows: TGCCGGACGGACGGAATGAACACTGAAGCTTTCTTT. Protein product: CRTDGMNTEAFF.

This clonotype showed up many times. This chain uses TRBV5-5 with TRBJ2-3; D is possibly TRBD2 (6 bases). The CDR3 covers 15 residues. The germline gives CDR1 SGHKS, CDR2 YYEKEE (reference sequence). Trimming stripped 1 base from V and 1 base from J, with 10 bases between. The CDR3 loop reads CASSLLPSGTDTQYF. CDR3 coding DNA: TGTGCCAGCAGCTTGTTGCCTAGCGGCACAGATACGCAGTATTTT.

This clonotype was found a few times. The rearrangement links TRBV3-1 to TRBJ2-7; D remains ambiguous. The CDR3 consists of 14 residues. Trimming left V 2 bases short and J 2 bases short, with 10 bases between. In germline, CDR1 is LGHDT, CDR2 YNNKEL (reference sequence). CDR3 coding DNA: TGTGCCAGCAGCCAACAGGACCGACCCTACGAGCAGTACTTC. It is translated as CASSQQDRPYEQYF.

This clonotype came up many times. This chain links TRBV5-4 with TRBJ2-2; 8 bases fit TRBD1. Germline V gene sequence: CDR1 SGHNT, CDR2 YYREEE (reference sequence). The V segment lost 5 bases and the J segment 5 bases; nucleotides outside the gene matches: 14. The CDR3 length is 17 residues. Written as DNA, the CDR3 is TGTGCCAGCAGGACTTTACCAGGGGGCGCAGGGACCGGGGAGCTGTTTTTT. Protein sequence: CASRTLPGGAGTGELFF.

The chain links TRBV13 to TRBJ2-5; TRBD1 matches 8 bases. V shed 2 bases and J 3 bases; nucleotides not matched to a gene: 11. The CDR3 runs to 17 residues. In germline, CDR1 is PRHDT, CDR2 FYEKMQ (reference sequence). The CDR3 sequence: CASSLLWGDRPKETQYF. CDR3 in DNA: TGTGCCAGCAGCTTACTGTGGGGGGACAGGCCTAAAGAGACCCAGTACTTC. Full variable domain (remainder filled in from reference TRBV13 and TRBJ2-5): AAGVIQSPRHLIKEKRETATLKCYPIPRHDTVYWYQQGPGQDPQFLISFYEKMQSDKGSIPDRFSAQQFSDYHSELNMSSLELGDSALYFCASSLLWGDRPKETQYFGPGTRLLVL.

Concerning this clonotype itself: This clone may be a read error of a much larger clone one base away. This sequence joins TRBV12-3 or TRBV12-4 and TRBJ1-1; no firm D call. This CDR3 is 15 amino acids long. The DNA for the CDR3 is TGTGCCAGCAATTTAGCAGGAGTACGGAACACTGAAGCTTTCTTT. Translation: CASNLAGVRNTEAFF.